Given below is one T cell receptor (beta chain) in context. Its antigen is undetermined. The ends lost 2 bases at V and 2 bases at J; junction bases unmatched: 7. This CDR3 has 17 residues. CDR1 and CDR2 (germline): SGHRS, YFSETQ. Adult Caucasians living in Nashville, Tennessee made up all of the donors. This sample is part of a study of shared clonotypes between healthy human individuals. Study results and limitations: Researchers found naive subsets generally carried larger estimated richness than memory subsets. Rarefaction showed sorted-subset sequencing was incomplete despite large depth.

Per sorted-subset replicate PCR, input was around 200 ng DNA, representing roughly 28,000 T cell genomes. Clones were sequenced by immunoSEQ multiplex PCR, and TCRdb holds only the in-frame ones, with some missing. The sample lists 2 million or so clones, 85% to 95% occurring once. The chain has TRBV5-1 and TRBJ2-7; 13 bases are a match to TRBD2. The receptor's source is a man aged 18 to 29 in good health. Sequences were obtained from naive CD4+ T cells sorted from blood. Documented subset: CD45RA+ positively selected. CDR3 coding DNA: TGCGCCAGCAGCTTTCTTAGGACTAGCGGGAGTACCTACGAGCAGTACTTC. Its translation: CASSFLRTSGSTYEQYF.